The entry below describes one T cell receptor (beta chain). Its target is not known. The CDR3 is made up of 14 amino acids. Germline V gives CDR1 SGHNT, CDR2 YYREEE (reference sequence). Trimming removed 4 bases from V and 9 bases from J, with 17 bases in between. This sample is drawn from a study of neoadjuvant nivolumab and ipilimumab in lung cancer. Across the whole study: Nivolumab 3 mg/kg was given days 1, 15 and 29, plus ipilimumab 1 mg/kg day 1 in combination. Study outcomes and limitations: Higher pretherapy blood TCR richness went with higher resected-tumor richness.

Measured with immunoSEQ multiplex PCR; TCRdb has only the in-frame clones, and not every one. The sample has about 6,600 clones; less than 75% are singletons. The sequence came from an adult with non-small cell lung cancer. Sequencing used tumor tissue, obtained after neoadjuvant nivolumab, alone or with ipilimumab, at or shortly before surgery. The chain is built from TRBV5-4 and TRBJ2-1, with unresolved D. The CDR3 here is CASSLRVTNSEQFF. The DNA of the CDR3 is TGTGCCAGCAGCCTCCGGGTGACCAACAGTGAGCAGTTCTTC.